These T cell receptor beta chains were read from a single sample in a study of blood T cells in healthy people across ages. Each CDR3 protein is one row after TCRdb ran MiXCR on the 5' RACE reads. The data contain 700,000 to 1,000,000 distinct CDR3 sequences, 40% to 50% of them singletons. Sequenced input: blood. The source of these receptors is a man aged 55-75 years in good health. The CDR3 runs from the conserved cysteine through the conserved F or W. D genes are given only for firm matches. The size field is filled for only some rows; it gives once, few, many or a size class.

V gene	J gene	D gene	clone size	CDR3 protein	CDR3 DNA
TRBV7-2	TRBJ2-7	TRBD1	NA	CASSLGQGFNEQYF	TGTGCCAGCAGCTTAGGACAGGGGTTCAACGAGCAGTACTTC
TRBV10-3	TRBJ2-1	TRBD2	few	CAISESGLAGNEQFF	TGTGCCATCAGTGAGTCAGGACTAGCTGGCAATGAGCAGTTCTTC
TRBV13	TRBJ2-1	NA	few	CASSLGHYTLLPEQFF	TGTGCCAGCAGCTTAGGGCACTATACCCTCTTGCCTGAGCAGTTCTTC
TRBV25-1	TRBJ2-5	TRBD2	NA	CASSLPSGGHQETQYF	TGTGCCAGCAGCCTTCCTAGCGGGGGGCACCAAGAGACCCAGTACTTC
TRBV27	TRBJ2-3	NA	few	CASSLGPVYTDTQYF	TGTGCCAGCAGTTTGGGACCGGTTTACACAGATACGCAGTATTTT
TRBV5-5	TRBJ2-2	NA	few	CASSLEGHLTGELFF	TGTGCCAGCAGCTTGGAGGGACATCTCACCGGGGAGCTGTTTTTT
TRBV12-3/TRBV12-4	TRBJ2-5	TRBD2	NA	CASSGGRGGRETQYF	TGTGCCAGCAGTGGGGGTCGGGGGGGACGAGAGACCCAGTACTTC
TRBV2	TRBJ2-7	NA	NA	CASSDDKGPLGYEQYF	TGTGCCAGCAGTGACGATAAGGGCCCATTGGGGTACGAGCAGTACTTC
TRBV7-2	TRBJ2-5	TRBD1	many	CASSPNPTGGQETQYF	TGTGCCAGCAGCCCTAATCCGACAGGGGGCCAAGAGACCCAGTACTTC
TRBV25-1	TRBJ1-1	TRBD1	NA	CASGSRQGAIGEAFF	TGTGCCAGCGGAAGCCGACAGGGGGCAATCGGTGAAGCTTTCTTT
TRBV6-5	TRBJ2-1	TRBD2	NA	CASSPRTSGGHNEQFF	TGTGCCAGCAGTCCCAGGACTAGCGGGGGCCACAATGAGCAGTTCTTC
TRBV6-5	TRBJ1-2	TRBD1	few	CASSYGQGSYTF	TGTGCCAGCAGTTACGGACAGGGGAGCTACACCTTC
TRBV12-3/TRBV12-4	TRBJ2-3	TRBD1	few	CAVRQGDTQYF	TGTGCCGTCAGACAGGGGGATACGCAGTATTTT
TRBV29-1	TRBJ2-7	TRBD1	few	CSVGDRAGSYEQYF	TGCAGCGTTGGGGACAGGGCCGGCTCCTACGAGCAGTACTTC
TRBV5-1	TRBJ2-7	TRBD1	few	CASYPGTGAYEQYF	TGCGCCAGCTACCCCGGGACAGGGGCGTACGAGCAGTACTTC
TRBV20-1	TRBJ2-1	NA	many	CSASLRGLYNEQFF	TGCAGTGCTAGTCTGCGGGGGCTCTACAATGAGCAGTTCTTC
TRBV20-1	TRBJ2-5	NA	NA	CSARAPRDPRETQYF	TGCAGTGCTAGAGCACCCCGGGACCCCCGAGAGACCCAGTACTTC
TRBV20-1	TRBJ2-7	NA	NA	CSARVHYEQYF	TGCAGTGCTAGAGTTCATTACGAGCAGTACTTC
TRBV5-1	TRBJ2-7	TRBD2	NA	CASSLVSGGSPYEQYF	TGCGCCAGCAGCTTGGTTAGCGGGGGCAGCCCCTACGAGCAGTACTTC
TRBV4-3	TRBJ1-6	NA	NA	CASSQEREGSYNSPLHF	TGCGCCAGCAGCCAAGAGAGGGAGGGCTCCTATAATTCACCCCTCCACTTT
TRBV29-1	TRBJ2-7	NA	NA	CSVEDLAGASSYNEQYF	TGCAGCGTTGAAGACCTAGCTGGGGCCAGCTCCTACAATGAGCAGTACTTC
TRBV20-1	TRBJ2-6	NA	NA	CSARRTFGSLSGANVLTF	TGCAGTGCCCGTCGGACCTTTGGTTCCCTCTCTGGGGCCAACGTCCTGACTTTC
TRBV7-3	TRBJ1-2	NA	NA	CASSFETSGRLNYGYTF	TGTGCCAGCAGCTTCGAAACTAGTGGACGCCTTAACTATGGCTACACCTTC
TRBV6-2/TRBV6-3	TRBJ2-7	TRBD2	NA	CASSTLAGDSYEQYF	TGTGCCAGCAGTACACTAGCGGGGGACTCCTACGAGCAGTACTTC
TRBV28	TRBJ2-1	NA	NA	CASSAPDLAPEGYNEQFF	TGTGCCAGCAGTGCCCCTGACCTGGCGCCGGAGGGATACAATGAGCAGTTCTTC
TRBV18	TRBJ2-7	NA	NA	CASSPPGAGAGEQYF	TGTGCCAGCTCACCCCCTGGGGCAGGGGCGGGCGAGCAGTACTTC
TRBV15	TRBJ2-7	NA	NA	CATSLWDAGGAQYF	TGTGCCACCAGCTTATGGGACGCTGGTGGGGCCCAGTACTTC
TRBV10-3	TRBJ2-7	NA	once	CAISVLGQIYEQYF	TGTGCCATCAGTGTTCTCGGACAGATCTACGAGCAGTACTTC
TRBV7-2	TRBJ2-7	TRBD2	NA	CASSHTSGSRYEQYF	TGTGCCAGCAGCCACACTAGCGGGAGCCGGTACGAGCAGTACTTC
TRBV5-1	TRBJ2-3	NA	NA	CASSFRGSSGTDTQYF	TGCGCCAGCAGCTTTCGGGGCAGTAGCGGCACAGATACGCAGTATTTT
TRBV6-2/TRBV6-3	TRBJ2-5	NA	NA	CASTTEGGFVSETQYF	TGTGCCAGCACAACGGAAGGGGGGTTTGTTTCGGAGACCCAGTACTTC
TRBV6-6	TRBJ2-1	TRBD1	NA	CASTGQVSYNGQFF	TGTGCCAGCACCGGACAGGTCTCCTACAATGGGCAGTTCTTC
TRBV9	TRBJ1-1	NA	NA	CASSVAPDRAGEAFF	TGTGCCAGCAGCGTAGCCCCGGACAGAGCGGGTGAAGCTTTCTTT
TRBV5-1	TRBJ2-1	TRBD2	NA	CASSLGTSGVYERFF	TGCGCCAGCAGCCTTGGGACTAGCGGGGTCTATGAGCGGTTCTTC
TRBV20-1	TRBJ2-1	TRBD2	NA	CSARASGGYNEQFF	TGCAGTGCTAGAGCCAGCGGGGGGTACAATGAGCAGTTCTTC
TRBV7-2	TRBJ2-1	NA	NA	CASSLASISYNEQFF	TGTGCCAGCAGCTTAGCTAGCATCTCCTACAATGAGCAGTTCTTC
TRBV4-1	TRBJ2-7	NA	NA	CASSQGGHGSYEQYF	TGCGCCAGCAGCCAGGGTGGACATGGGTCCTACGAGCAGTACTTC
TRBV7-2	TRBJ2-4	NA	few	CASSLGRTPDLAKNIQYF	TGTGCCAGCAGCCTAGGACGGACGCCGGACTTAGCCAAAAACATTCAGTACTTC
TRBV3-1	TRBJ1-1	TRBD1	once	CASSQAPPQGRNTEAFF	TGTGCCAGCAGCCAAGCCCCCCCACAGGGGAGAAACACTGAAGCTTTCTTT
TRBV24-1	TRBJ2-5	TRBD1	few	CATSDPRDRGKRYQETQYF	TGTGCCACCAGTGATCCCCGGGACAGGGGTAAGAGGTACCAAGAGACCCAGTACTTC
TRBV9	TRBJ2-5	NA	few	CASSVDSLKTQYF	TGTGCCAGCAGCGTAGACTCTCTCAAGACCCAGTACTTC
TRBV5-1	TRBJ1-5	NA	few	CASSLGDRGYNQPQHF	TGCGCCAGCAGCTTGGGAGACAGAGGTTACAATCAGCCCCAGCATTTT
TRBV29-1	TRBJ2-4	NA	NA	CSVATPNIQYF	TGCAGCGTGGCTACTCCGAACATTCAGTACTTC
TRBV12-3/TRBV12-4	TRBJ2-1	NA	few	CASSLTSLANYNEQFF	TGTGCCAGCAGTTTGACATCACTAGCTAACTACAATGAGCAGTTCTTC
TRBV2	TRBJ2-7	TRBD1	NA	CASTLETGGYEQYF	TGTGCCAGCACCCTTGAGACAGGGGGCTACGAGCAGTACTTC
TRBV3-1	TRBJ2-1	NA	few	CASSQMRGQVNEQFF	TGTGCCAGCAGCCAAATGCGGGGACAAGTCAATGAGCAGTTCTTC
TRBV12-3/TRBV12-4	TRBJ2-3	NA	few	CASSRGIFTDTQYF	TGTGCCAGCAGCCGAGGGATCTTCACAGATACGCAGTATTTT
TRBV5-1	TRBJ2-3	NA	few	CASSLDLRADTQYF	TGCGCCAGCAGCTTGGACCTGCGAGCAGATACGCAGTATTTT
TRBV27	TRBJ1-2	NA	few	CASSAQDRDYTF	TGTGCCAGCAGTGCCCAGGACAGAGACTACACCTTC
TRBV3-1	TRBJ2-7	NA	NA	CASSHAGDSYEQYF	TGTGCCAGCAGCCACGCAGGGGACTCCTACGAGCAGTACTTC
TRBV4-3	TRBJ1-4	TRBD1	NA	CASSQHLDRTTNEKLFF	TGCGCCAGCAGCCAACACCTGGACAGGACAACTAATGAAAAACTGTTTTTT
TRBV6-5	TRBJ1-2	NA	NA	CASSLGARLYYGYTF	TGTGCCAGCAGCCTGGGGGCCCGGCTTTACTATGGCTACACCTTC
TRBV6-1	TRBJ1-5	TRBD1	NA	CASSKTGPNQPQHF	TGTGCCAGCAGCAAGACAGGGCCCAATCAGCCCCAGCATTTT
TRBV9	TRBJ2-1	NA	once	CASSVVLPGRGEQFF	TGCGCCAGCAGCGTAGTACTACCGGGCAGAGGTGAGCAGTTCTTC
TRBV3-1	TRBJ1-2	NA	once	CASTQLGASYTF	TGTGCCAGCACCCAGCTAGGGGCGAGCTACACCTTC